Given below is one TCR beta chain in context. Its specificity is not known. Germline lookup yields CDR1 MDHEN and CDR2 SYDVKM. The CDR3 covers 15 residues. V was pared by 2 bases and J by 3 bases, with 11 bases between. The sample is drawn from a study of shared clonotypes between healthy human individuals. Findings of the study overall: Naive subsets typically showed greater estimated richness than memory subsets.

At the deep level, the assay was run. Several immunoSEQ 96-well plates shared each subset's DNA, each plate a replicate. In the authors' workflow: Filtering differed, since immunoSEQ gave only junction sequences and no quality scores. The method was immunoSEQ multiplex PCR; TCRdb's version includes in-frame clones alone and lacks a portion of them. Clonal size and the V and J genes are those of that table, whereas D and trimming came from the DNA. The profile covers around 690,000 clones, with about 90% appearing a single time and 34% taken by the ten largest. Material for sequencing was memory CD8+ T cells from PBMCs. Regarding subset: CD45RO+ cells pooled with CCR7-negative TemRA cells. This chain connects TRBV28 to TRBJ1-5; possibly TRBD1 for D (6 bases). This clonotype was sampled from a young man in good health. Some clones in this sample may be carry-over from other donors' samples. The DNA for the CDR3 is TGTGCCAGCAGTTTACCCCGGACAGTCAATCAGCCCCAGCATTTT. This encodes CASSLPRTVNQPQHF.